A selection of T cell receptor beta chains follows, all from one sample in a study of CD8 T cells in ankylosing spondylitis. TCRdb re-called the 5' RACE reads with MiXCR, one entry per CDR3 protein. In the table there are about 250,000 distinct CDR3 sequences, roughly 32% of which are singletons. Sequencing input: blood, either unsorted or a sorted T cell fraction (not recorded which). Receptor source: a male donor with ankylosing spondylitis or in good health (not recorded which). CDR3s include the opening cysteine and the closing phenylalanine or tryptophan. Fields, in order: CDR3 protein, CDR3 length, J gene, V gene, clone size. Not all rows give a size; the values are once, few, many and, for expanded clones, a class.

CATSDPGQGDTYEQYF 16 TRBJ2-7 TRBV24-1 .
CASSYEGAGRLRTLHF 16 TRBJ1-6 TRBV6-5 .
CSADDRGSDEQFF 13 TRBJ2-1 TRBV20-1 few
CASRPRTQPQHF 12 TRBJ1-5 TRBV12-3/TRBV12-4 .
CASSDRVVYTEAFF 14 TRBJ1-1 TRBV7-8 .
CAISGPRSSGANVLTF 16 TRBJ2-6 TRBV10-3 few
CASSQVRHEQYF 12 TRBJ2-7 TRBV3-1 .
CASAGLAGIETQYF 14 TRBJ2-5 TRBV7-7 .
CASRTGTSGTYEQYF 15 TRBJ2-7 TRBV6-1 .
CASSPRTSGLQETQYF 16 TRBJ2-5 TRBV3-1 .
CASSSVGAFDEQYF 14 TRBJ2-7 TRBV27 .
CASSFELPHNEQFF 14 TRBJ2-1 TRBV5-1 .
CASSPPGQGTYNEQFF 16 TRBJ2-1 TRBV6-1 .
CATSRTGTGGYEQYF 15 TRBJ2-7 TRBV15 once
CASSLWGDTESYEQYF 16 TRBJ2-7 TRBV5-5 .
CAISEQGVGQEEAFF 15 TRBJ1-1 TRBV10-3 few
CSARSTDSQPQHF 13 TRBJ1-5 TRBV20-1 .
CASSLWGEQYF 11 TRBJ2-7 TRBV7-8 .